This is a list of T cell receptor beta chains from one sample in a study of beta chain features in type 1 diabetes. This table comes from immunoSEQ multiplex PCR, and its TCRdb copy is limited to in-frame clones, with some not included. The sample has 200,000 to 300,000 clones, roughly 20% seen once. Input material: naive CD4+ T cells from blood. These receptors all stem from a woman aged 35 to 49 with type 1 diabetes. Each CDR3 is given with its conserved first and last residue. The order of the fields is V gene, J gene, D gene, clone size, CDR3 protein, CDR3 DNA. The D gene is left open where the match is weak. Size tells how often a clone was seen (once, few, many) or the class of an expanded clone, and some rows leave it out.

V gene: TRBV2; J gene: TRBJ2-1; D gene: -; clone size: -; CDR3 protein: CASSLEYEQFF; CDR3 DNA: TGTGCCAGCAGCCTAGAATATGAGCAGTTCTTC
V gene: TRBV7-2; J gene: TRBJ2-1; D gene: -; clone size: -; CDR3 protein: CASSLVGAENEQFF; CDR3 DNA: TGTGCCAGCAGCTTAGTGGGGGCCGAGAATGAGCAGTTCTTC
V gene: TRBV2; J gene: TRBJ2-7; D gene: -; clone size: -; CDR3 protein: CASSRVYSYEQYF; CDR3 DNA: TGTGCCAGCTCGAGGGTTTACTCCTACGAGCAGTACTTC
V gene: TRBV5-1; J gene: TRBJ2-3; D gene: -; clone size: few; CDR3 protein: CASSLAGPTDTQYF; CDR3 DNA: TGCGCCAGCAGCTTGGCGGGTCCCACAGATACGCAGTATTTT
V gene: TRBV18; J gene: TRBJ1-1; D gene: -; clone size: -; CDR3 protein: CASSGPGGDTEAFF; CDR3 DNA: TGTGCCAGCTCAGGCCCCGGAGGGGACACTGAAGCTTTCTTT
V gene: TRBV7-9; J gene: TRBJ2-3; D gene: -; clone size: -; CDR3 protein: CASVSRGTDTQYF; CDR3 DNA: TGTGCCAGCGTTTCCCGGGGCACAGATACGCAGTATTTT
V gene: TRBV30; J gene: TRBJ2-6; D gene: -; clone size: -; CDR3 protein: CAWSQGLSGANVLTF; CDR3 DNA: TGTGCCTGGAGCCAGGGCCTCTCTGGGGCCAACGTCCTGACTTTC
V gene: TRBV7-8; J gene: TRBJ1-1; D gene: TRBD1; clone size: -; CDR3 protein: CASSSLTGGYTEAFF; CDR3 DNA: TGTGCCAGCAGCTCCCTGACAGGGGGCTACACTGAAGCTTTCTTT
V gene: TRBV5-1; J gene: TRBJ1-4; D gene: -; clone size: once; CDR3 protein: CASSLLFSHGGKLFF; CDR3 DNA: TGCGCCAGCAGCTTGTTGTTCAGCCACGGGGGGAAACTGTTTTTT
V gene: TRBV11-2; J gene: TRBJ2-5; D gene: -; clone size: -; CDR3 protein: CASSLGGQPEETQYF; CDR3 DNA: TGTGCCAGCAGCTTAGGAGGCCAGCCTGAAGAGACCCAGTACTTC
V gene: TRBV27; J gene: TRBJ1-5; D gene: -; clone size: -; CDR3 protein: CASSPGQSPQPQHF; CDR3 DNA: TGTGCCAGCAGCCCCGGACAGTCTCCGCAGCCCCAGCATTTT
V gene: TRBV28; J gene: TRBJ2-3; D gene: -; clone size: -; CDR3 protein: CASSLTQGSTDTQYF; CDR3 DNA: TGTGCCAGCAGTTTGACGCAGGGGAGCACAGATACGCAGTATTTT
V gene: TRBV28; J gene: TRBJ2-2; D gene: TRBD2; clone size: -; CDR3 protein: CASSLSRTSGQGELFF; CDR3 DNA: TGTGCCAGCAGTTTATCTCGGACTAGCGGACAAGGGGAGCTGTTTTTT
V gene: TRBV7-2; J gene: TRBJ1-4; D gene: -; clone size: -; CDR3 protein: CASSLVRFAEKLFF; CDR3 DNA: TGTGCCAGCAGCTTAGTACGGTTTGCTGAAAAACTGTTTTTT
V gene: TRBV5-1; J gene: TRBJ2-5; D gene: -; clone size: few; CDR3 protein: CASRLTLGGQETQYF; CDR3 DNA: TGCGCCAGCAGATTGACGCTAGGAGGCCAAGAGACCCAGTACTTC
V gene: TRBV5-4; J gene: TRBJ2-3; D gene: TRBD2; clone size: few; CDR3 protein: CASSFSGNSDTQYF; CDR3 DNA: TGTGCCAGCAGCTTCAGCGGGAACTCAGATACGCAGTATTTT
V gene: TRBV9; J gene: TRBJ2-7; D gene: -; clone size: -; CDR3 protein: CASSVTGSSYEQYF; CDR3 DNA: TGTGCCAGCAGCGTAACGGGAAGCTCCTACGAGCAGTACTTC
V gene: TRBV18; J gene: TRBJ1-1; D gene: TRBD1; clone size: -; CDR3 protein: CASSPGTGQMNTEAFF; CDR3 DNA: TGTGCCAGCTCACCAGGGACAGGGCAGATGAACACTGAAGCTTTCTTT
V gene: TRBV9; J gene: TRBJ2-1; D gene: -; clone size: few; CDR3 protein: CASSVEGLAFYNEQFF; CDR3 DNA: TGTGCCAGCAGCGTAGAAGGGCTAGCTTTCTACAATGAGCAGTTCTTC
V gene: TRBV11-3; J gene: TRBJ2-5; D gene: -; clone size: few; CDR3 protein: CASSGVRDQETQYF; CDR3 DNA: TGTGCCAGCTCCGGGGTCCGGGATCAAGAGACCCAGTACTTC
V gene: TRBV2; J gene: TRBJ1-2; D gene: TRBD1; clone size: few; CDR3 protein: CASSETGGDYGYTF; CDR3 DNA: TGTGCCAGCAGTGAGACAGGGGGCGACTATGGCTACACCTTC
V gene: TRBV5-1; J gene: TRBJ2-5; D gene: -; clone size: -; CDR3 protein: CASSFGGNQETQYF; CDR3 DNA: TGCGCCAGCAGCTTCGGAGGAAACCAAGAGACCCAGTACTTC
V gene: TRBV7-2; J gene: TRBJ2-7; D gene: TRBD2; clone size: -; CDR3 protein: CASSSERGGYEQYF; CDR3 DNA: TGTGCCAGCAGCTCCGAGCGGGGGGGCTACGAGCAGTACTTC
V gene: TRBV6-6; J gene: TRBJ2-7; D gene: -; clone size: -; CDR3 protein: CASTPDSSYEQYF; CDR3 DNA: TGTGCCAGCACTCCCGACAGTTCCTACGAGCAGTACTTC
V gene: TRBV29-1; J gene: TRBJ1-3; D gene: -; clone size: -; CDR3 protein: CSAAGVSGNTIYF; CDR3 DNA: TGCAGCGCTGCCGGGGTTTCTGGAAACACCATATATTTT
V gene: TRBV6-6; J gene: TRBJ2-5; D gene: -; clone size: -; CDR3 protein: CASSRTSQETQYF; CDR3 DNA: TGTGCCAGCAGCCGGACAAGCCAAGAGACCCAGTACTTC
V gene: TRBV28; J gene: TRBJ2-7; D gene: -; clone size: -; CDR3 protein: CASSSAGEKGTYEQYF; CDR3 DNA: TGTGCCAGCAGTTCCGCCGGGGAGAAAGGCACCTACGAGCAGTACTTC
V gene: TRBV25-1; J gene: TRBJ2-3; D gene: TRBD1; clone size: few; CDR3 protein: CASSGVTGADTQYF; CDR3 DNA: TGTGCCAGCAGTGGGGTTACAGGGGCGGATACGCAGTATTTT
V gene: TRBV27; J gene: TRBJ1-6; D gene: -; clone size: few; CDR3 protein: CASSLSERNSPLHF; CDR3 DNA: TGTGCCAGCAGTTTATCCGAGCGTAATTCACCCCTCCACTTT
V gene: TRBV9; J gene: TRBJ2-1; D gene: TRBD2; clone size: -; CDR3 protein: CASSSGLAGYNEQFF; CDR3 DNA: TGTGCCAGCAGCTCCGGACTAGCGGGGTACAATGAGCAGTTCTTC
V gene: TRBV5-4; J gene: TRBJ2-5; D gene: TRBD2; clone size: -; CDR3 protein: CASSLLAGGQETQYF; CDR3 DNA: TGTGCCAGCAGTCTGCTAGCGGGGGGGCAAGAGACCCAGTACTTC
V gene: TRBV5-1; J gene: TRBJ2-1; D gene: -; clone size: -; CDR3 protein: CASSSTTRSYEQFF; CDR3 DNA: TGCGCCAGCAGCTCAACTACTAGAAGCTATGAGCAGTTCTTC
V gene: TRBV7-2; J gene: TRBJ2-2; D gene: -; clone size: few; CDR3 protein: CASSWGHTGELFF; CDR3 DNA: TGTGCCAGCAGCTGGGGACATACCGGGGAGCTGTTTTTT
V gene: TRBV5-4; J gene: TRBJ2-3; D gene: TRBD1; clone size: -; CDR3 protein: CASSFGTGSTDTQYF; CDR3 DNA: TGTGCCAGCAGCTTTGGGACAGGGAGCACAGATACGCAGTATTTT
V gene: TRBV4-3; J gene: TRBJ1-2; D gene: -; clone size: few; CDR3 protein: CASSQDHEYGYTF; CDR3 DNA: TGCGCCAGCAGCCAAGATCATGAGTATGGCTACACCTTC
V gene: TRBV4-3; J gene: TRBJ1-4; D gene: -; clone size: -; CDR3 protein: CASSQGATPGGEKLFF; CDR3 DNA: TGCGCCAGCAGCCAAGGGGCCACTCCGGGGGGTGAAAAACTGTTTTTT
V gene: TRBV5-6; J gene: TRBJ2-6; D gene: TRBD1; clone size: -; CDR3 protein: CASSIRTGLSGANVLTF; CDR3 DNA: TGTGCCAGCAGCATTCGGACAGGCCTCTCTGGGGCCAACGTCCTGACTTTC
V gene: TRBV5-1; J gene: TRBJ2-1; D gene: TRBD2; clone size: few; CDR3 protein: CASSLRQRESYNEQFF; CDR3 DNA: TGCGCCAGCAGCTTGCGTCAGCGGGAGAGCTACAATGAGCAGTTCTTC
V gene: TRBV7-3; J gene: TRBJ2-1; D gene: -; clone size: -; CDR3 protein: CASSPGGRSSYNEQFF; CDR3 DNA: TGTGCCAGCAGCCCGGGTGGGAGAAGCTCCTACAATGAGCAGTTCTTC
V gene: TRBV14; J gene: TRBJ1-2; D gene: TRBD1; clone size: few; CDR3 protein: CASSQDKGRTGDYGYTF; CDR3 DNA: TGTGCCAGCAGCCAAGACAAGGGTCGGACAGGGGACTATGGCTACACCTTC
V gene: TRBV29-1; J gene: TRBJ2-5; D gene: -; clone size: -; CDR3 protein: CSVEGATRAETQYF; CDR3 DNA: TGCAGCGTTGAAGGGGCGACCCGCGCGGAGACCCAGTACTTC
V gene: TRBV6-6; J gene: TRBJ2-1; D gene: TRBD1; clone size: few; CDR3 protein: CASRTGGRNNEQFF; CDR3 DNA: TGTGCCAGCAGGACAGGGGGAAGAAACAATGAGCAGTTCTTC
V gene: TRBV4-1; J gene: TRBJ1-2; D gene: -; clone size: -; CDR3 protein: CASSQGLQFYGYTF; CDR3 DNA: TGCGCCAGCAGCCAAGGACTACAGTTTTATGGCTACACCTTC
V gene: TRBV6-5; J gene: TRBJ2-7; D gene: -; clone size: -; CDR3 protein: CASSPDGVSAYEQYF; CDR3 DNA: TGTGCCAGCAGCCCAGACGGAGTGAGCGCCTACGAGCAGTACTTC
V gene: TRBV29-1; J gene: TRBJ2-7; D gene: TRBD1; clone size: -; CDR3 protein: CSVPGTGLNEQYF; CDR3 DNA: TGCAGCGTACCCGGGACAGGGTTAAACGAGCAGTACTTC
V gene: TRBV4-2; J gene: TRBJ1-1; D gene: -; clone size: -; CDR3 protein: CASSRRLNTEAFF; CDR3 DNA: TGTGCCAGCAGCCGCCGGTTGAACACTGAAGCTTTCTTT
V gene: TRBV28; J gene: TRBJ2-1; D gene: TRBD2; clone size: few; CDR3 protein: CASSLRTRGASRNEQFF; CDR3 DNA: TGTGCCAGCAGTTTACGGACGCGGGGGGCCTCTAGGAATGAGCAGTTCTTC
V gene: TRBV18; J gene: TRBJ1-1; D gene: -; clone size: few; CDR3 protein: CASSLTSPGTDTEAFF; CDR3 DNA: TGTGCCAGCTCACTAACCTCCCCCGGGACTGACACTGAAGCTTTCTTT
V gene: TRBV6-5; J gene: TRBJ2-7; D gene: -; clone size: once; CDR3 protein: CASSYSTGEGHEQYF; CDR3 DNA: TGTGCCAGCAGTTACTCGACGGGAGAGGGCCACGAGCAGTACTTC
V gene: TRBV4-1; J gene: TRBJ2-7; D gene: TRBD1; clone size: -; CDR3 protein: CASSLGQADYEQYF; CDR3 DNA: TGCGCCAGCAGCCTGGGACAGGCTGACTACGAGCAGTACTTC
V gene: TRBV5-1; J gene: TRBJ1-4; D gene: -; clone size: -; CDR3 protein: CASSAGGPNEKLFF; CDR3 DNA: TGCGCCAGCAGCGCCGGAGGGCCTAATGAAAAACTGTTTTTT
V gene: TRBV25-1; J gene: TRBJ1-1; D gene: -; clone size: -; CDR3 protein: CASSDRNTEAFF; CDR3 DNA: TGTGCCAGCAGTGATCGGAACACTGAAGCTTTCTTT
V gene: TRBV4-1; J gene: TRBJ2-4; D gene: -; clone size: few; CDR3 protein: CASSRGAKNIQYF; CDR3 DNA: TGCGCCAGCAGCCGCGGAGCCAAAAACATTCAGTACTTC
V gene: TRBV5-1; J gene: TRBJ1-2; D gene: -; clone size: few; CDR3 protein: CASSSGGNYGYTF; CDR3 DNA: TGCGCCAGCAGCTCCGGGGGTAACTATGGCTACACCTTC
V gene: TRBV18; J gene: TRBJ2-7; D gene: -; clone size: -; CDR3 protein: CASSPDSGFGEQYF; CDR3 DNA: TGTGCCAGCTCACCAGACTCCGGTTTCGGCGAGCAGTACTTC
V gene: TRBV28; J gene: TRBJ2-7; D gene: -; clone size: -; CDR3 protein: CASSLSQGLDEQYF; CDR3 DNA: TGTGCCAGCAGTTTATCCCAGGGGTTGGACGAGCAGTACTTC
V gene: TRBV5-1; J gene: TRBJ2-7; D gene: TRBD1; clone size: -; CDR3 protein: CASSLGQGPYEQYF; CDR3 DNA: TGCGCCAGCAGCTTGGGACAGGGGCCCTACGAGCAGTACTTC
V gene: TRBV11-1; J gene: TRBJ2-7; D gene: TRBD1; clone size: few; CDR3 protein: CASSPRPGQVAGQYF; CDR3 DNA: TGTGCCAGCAGCCCACGTCCGGGACAGGTTGCCGGGCAGTACTTC
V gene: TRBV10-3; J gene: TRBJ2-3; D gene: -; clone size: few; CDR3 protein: CAGSGLNTDTQYF; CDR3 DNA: TGTGCCGGCTCGGGACTCAACACAGATACGCAGTATTTT